Given below is one T cell receptor (beta chain) in context. Trimming left V 5 bases short and J 9 bases short, with 14 bases between. The CDR3 spans 13 residues. Original analysis: Amplification of reference gene primers was used by the study to estimate nucleated cell counts. Profiling relied on immunoSEQ multiplex PCR, and the TCRdb table lists in-frame clones only, not all of them. V and J calls and clone size are copied from that table; D and trimming were computed from the DNA. The sample lists approximately 62,000 clones; around 74% were seen once. The data belong to a study of blood T cell repertoires in COVID-19. The overall study: Collection of acute and convalescent COVID-19 samples took place in the United States, Italy and Spain.

The sample comprised peripheral blood. V and J are TRBV12-3 or TRBV12-4 and TRBJ1-5; weak D call: TRBD1 (5 bases). The sequence was obtained from a woman aged 50 to 60 with active or convalescent COVID-19. The CDR3 spells CASSTQLGRPQHF. CDR3 in DNA: TGTGCCAGCAGTACGCAGTTGGGGCGGCCCCAGCATTTT.